This T cell receptor beta chain derives from a study of T cell responses to AZD1222 COVID-19 vaccine. Study-level information: Second-dose intervals near 4 or 12 weeks were combined. Points from the study as a whole: Researchers took repertoire samples only after the peak T cell response had come. White British ancestry dominated among donors, who included more females, and clonal diversity was possibly underestimated. Vaccination with two AZD1222 doses was followed by a rise in Spike-specific TCR breadth and depth.

The protocol was immunoSEQ multiplex PCR, while the TCRdb copy is restricted to in-frame clones and leaves out a portion. The sample has around 110,000 clones, more than 75% seen once. In the case of this clone: Its target is unknown.

Trimming pared 0 bases from V and 7 bases from J, leaving 13 bases between. The germline V gene encodes CDR1 SQVTM and CDR2 ANQGSEA. The CDR3 is 14 residues long. The V and J genes are TRBV29-1 and TRBJ1-5; D uncertain. The origin of this receptor is an adult in good health. Material: peripheral blood, obtained on day 0 of AZD1222 vaccination. The CDR3 sequence: CSVEEAGIGQPQHF. The DNA of the CDR3 is TGCAGCGTTGAAGAGGCAGGAATAGGGCAGCCCCAGCATTTT.